The T cell receptor (beta chain) under discussion was sequenced for a study of shared clonotypes between healthy human individuals. This CDR3 comprises 15 residues. The germline gives CDR1 SGHTA, CDR2 FQGNSA. The V gene end was trimmed by 2 bases and the J gene end by 7 bases; junction bases not matched to a gene: 3. Here immunoSEQ multiplex PCR was the method, and the copy in TCRdb shows in-frame clones only, minus some. Seen here are millions of clones, 90% to 95% observed once, and the top ten hold approximately 0.13%. The chain has TRBV7-2 and TRBJ1-6; 9 nucleotides match TRBD1. The source is a man between 18 and 35 years old in good health. The material sequenced was naive CD4+ T cells sorted from blood. Subset in this sample: CD45RA+ positively selected. CDR3 loop: CASSLRTGENSPLHF. In DNA form, the CDR3 reads TGTGCCAGCAGCTTACGGACAGGGGAAAATTCACCCCTCCACTTT.